This entry is about one T cell receptor beta chain. Its antigen is currently unknown. The V and J ends lost 2 bases and 4 bases respectively, with 6 bases between them. This CDR3 is built from 13 residues. Germline loops: CDR1 MGHDK, CDR2 SYGVNS. The sample is drawn from a study of T-cell reconstitution after alpha-beta-depleted transplantation in children. Findings of the study overall: T cells produced anew were the main source of T-cell counts and diversity one year after transplant.

The TCRbeta library incorporated unique molecular identifiers. One entry per CDR3 protein results from TCRdb running MiXCR on the PCR reads. The sample has around 370,000 distinct CDR3 sequences, 15% to 20% seen once; the top ten hold around 43%. The gene calls are TRBV25-1 and TRBJ2-1, with D hard to call. The source was PBMCs, mostly from graft donor cells, collected 360 days after TCRalphabeta/CD19-depleted stem cell transplant. This TCR was recovered from a male patient under 10 years old who had a stem cell transplant for acute lymphoblastic leukemia, so the T cells may come from the graft donor. Here the CDR3 DNA reads TGTGCCAGCAGTGAAAAAGGTTACAATGAGCAGTTCTTC. Translated, it gives CASSEKGYNEQFF.